This section outlines one T cell receptor beta chain sequence together with its context. The data belong to a study of chemoradiotherapy in HPV16-positive cancers. Samples were taken several times over chemoradiotherapy. Germline values: CDR1 SGHRS, CDR2 YFSETQ. The CDR3 runs to 14 residues. The trim removed 5 bases at V and 9 bases at J, leaving 5 bases unmatched. The data were produced by immunoSEQ multiplex PCR, yet TCRdb's version contains in-frame clones alone and is incomplete. The table has roughly 32,000 clones, roughly nine tenths seen once. The V and J genes are TRBV5-1 and TRBJ1-6, with 10 nucleotides matching TRBD1. This receptor was identified in a human donor with HPV-associated anogenital cancer. The source material was blood, sampled from a patient who underwent chemoradiotherapy. CDR3: CASRGGQGGSPLHF. The CDR3 nucleotides are TGCGCCAGCAGGGGCGGACAGGGGGGTTCACCCCTCCACTTT.